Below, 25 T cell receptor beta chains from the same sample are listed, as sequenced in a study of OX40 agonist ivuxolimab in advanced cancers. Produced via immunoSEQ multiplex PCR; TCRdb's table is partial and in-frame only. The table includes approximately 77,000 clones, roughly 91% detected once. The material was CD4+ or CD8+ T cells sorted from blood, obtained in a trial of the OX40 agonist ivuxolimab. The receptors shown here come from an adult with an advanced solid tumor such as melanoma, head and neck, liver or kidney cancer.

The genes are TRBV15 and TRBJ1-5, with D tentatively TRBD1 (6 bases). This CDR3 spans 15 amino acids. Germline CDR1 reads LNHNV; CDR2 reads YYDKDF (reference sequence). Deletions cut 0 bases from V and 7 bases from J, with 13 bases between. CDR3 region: CATSRDGGAGQPQHF. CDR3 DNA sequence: TGTGCCACCAGCAGAGATGGGGGGGCAGGACAGCCCCAGCATTTT.

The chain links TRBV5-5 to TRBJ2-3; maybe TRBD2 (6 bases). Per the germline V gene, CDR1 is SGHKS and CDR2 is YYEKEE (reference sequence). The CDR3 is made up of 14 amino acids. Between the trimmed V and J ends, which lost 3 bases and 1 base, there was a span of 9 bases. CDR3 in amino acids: CASSYRRGTDTQYF. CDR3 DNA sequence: TGTGCCAGCAGCTACCGGAGGGGCACAGATACGCAGTATTTT. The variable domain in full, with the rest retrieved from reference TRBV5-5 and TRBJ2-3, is DAGVTQSPTHLIKTRGQQVTLRCSPISGHKSVSWYQQVLGQGPQFIFQYYEKEERGRGNFPDRFSARQFPNYSSELNVNALLLGDSALYLCASSYRRGTDTQYFGPGTRLTVL.

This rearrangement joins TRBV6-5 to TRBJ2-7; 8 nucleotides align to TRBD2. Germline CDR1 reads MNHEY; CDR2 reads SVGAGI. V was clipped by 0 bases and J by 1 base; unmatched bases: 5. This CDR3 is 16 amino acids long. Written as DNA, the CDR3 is TGTGCCAGCAGTTACTCGAGTAGCGGGGTGTCCTACGAGCAGTACTTC. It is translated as CASSYSSSGVSYEQYF.

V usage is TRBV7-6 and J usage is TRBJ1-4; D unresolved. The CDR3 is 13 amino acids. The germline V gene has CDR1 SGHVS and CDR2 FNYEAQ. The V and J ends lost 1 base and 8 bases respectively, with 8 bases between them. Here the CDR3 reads CASSLGAAEKLFF. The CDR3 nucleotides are TGTGCCAGCAGCTTAGGTGCGGCCGAAAAACTGTTTTTT.

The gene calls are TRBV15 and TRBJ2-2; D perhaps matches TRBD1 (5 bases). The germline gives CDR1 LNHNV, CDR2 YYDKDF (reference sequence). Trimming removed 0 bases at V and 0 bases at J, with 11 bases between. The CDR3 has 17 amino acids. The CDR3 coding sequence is TGTGCCACCAGCAGAGATATTGGGGCCGCGAACACCGGGGAGCTGTTTTTT. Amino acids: CATSRDIGAANTGELFF.

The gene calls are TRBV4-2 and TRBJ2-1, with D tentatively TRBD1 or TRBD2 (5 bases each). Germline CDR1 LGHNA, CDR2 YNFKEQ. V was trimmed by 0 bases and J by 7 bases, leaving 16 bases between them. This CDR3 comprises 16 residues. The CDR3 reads CASSQEEGYRKNEQFF. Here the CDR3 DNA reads TGTGCCAGCAGCCAAGAAGAGGGGTACAGGAAAAATGAGCAGTTCTTC.

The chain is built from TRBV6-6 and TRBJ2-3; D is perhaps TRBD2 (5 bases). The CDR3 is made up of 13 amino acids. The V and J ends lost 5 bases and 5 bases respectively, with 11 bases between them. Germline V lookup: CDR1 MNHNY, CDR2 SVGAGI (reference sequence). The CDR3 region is CASSAIEGDTQYF. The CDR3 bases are TGTGCCAGCAGTGCGATAGAGGGAGATACGCAGTATTTT.

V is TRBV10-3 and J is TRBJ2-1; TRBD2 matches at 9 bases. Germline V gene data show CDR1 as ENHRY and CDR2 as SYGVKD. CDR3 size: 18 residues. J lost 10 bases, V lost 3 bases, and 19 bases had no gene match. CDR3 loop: CAISEPGVAGVLAGEQFF. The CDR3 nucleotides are TGTGCCATCAGTGAACCCGGAGTAGCGGGAGTTCTAGCGGGAGAGCAGTTCTTC.

The DNA for the CDR3 is TGCGCCAGCAGCTTGTTCCCCTCCGGGCGGAAAGAGACCCAGTACTTC. Protein sequence: CASSLFPSGRKETQYF. The chain combines TRBV5-1 with TRBJ2-5; no definite D call. Trimming shortened V by 1 base and J by 3 bases, and 16 bases separated the two germline ends. The CDR3 loop spans 16 amino acids. Germline V gene sequence: CDR1 SGHRS, CDR2 YFSETQ.

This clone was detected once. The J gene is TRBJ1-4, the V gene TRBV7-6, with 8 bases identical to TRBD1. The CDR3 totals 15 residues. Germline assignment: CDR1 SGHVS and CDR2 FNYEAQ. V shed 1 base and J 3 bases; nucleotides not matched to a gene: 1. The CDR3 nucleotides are TGTGCCAGCAGCTTAGGACAGGGGCCTAATGAAAAACTGTTTTTT. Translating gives CASSLGQGPNEKLFF. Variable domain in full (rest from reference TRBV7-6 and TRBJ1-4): GAGVSQSPRYKVTKRGQDVALRCDPISGHVSLYWYRQALGQGPEFLTYFNYEAQQDKSGLPNDRFSAERPEGSISTLTIQRTEQRDSAMYRCASSLGQGPNEKLFFGSGTQLSVL.

This CDR3 reads CASSEEGTGMDTQYF. CDR3 bases: TGTGCCAGCAGTGAAGAAGGGACAGGGATGGACACGCAGTATTTT. The chain employs TRBV2 and TRBJ2-3; 9 positions match TRBD1. CDR1 SNHLY and CDR2 FYNNEI come from the germline V gene. The CDR3 runs 15 residues. Losses at the gene ends were 1 base for V and 9 bases for J; bases not matched to a gene: 8. Filled out from reference TRBV2 and TRBJ2-3, the complete variable domain reads EPEVTQTPSHQVTQMGQEVILRCVPISNHLYFYWYRQILGQKVEFLVSFYNNEISEKSEIFDDQFSVERPDGSNFTLKIRSTKLEDSAMYFCASSEEGTGMDTQYFGPGTRLTVL.

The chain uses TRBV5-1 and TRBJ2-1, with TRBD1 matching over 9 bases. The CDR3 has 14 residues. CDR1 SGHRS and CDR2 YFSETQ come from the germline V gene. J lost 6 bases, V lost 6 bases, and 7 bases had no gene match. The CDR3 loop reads CASNVGTGSNEQFF. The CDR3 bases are TGCGCCAGCAACGTAGGGACAGGGAGCAATGAGCAGTTCTTC.

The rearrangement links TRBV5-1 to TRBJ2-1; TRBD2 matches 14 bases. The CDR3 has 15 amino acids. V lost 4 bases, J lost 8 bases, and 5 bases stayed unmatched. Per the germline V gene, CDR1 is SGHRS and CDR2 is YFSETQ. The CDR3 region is CASSDGTSGRHEQFF. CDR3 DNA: TGCGCCAGCAGCGACGGGACTAGCGGGAGACATGAGCAGTTCTTC.

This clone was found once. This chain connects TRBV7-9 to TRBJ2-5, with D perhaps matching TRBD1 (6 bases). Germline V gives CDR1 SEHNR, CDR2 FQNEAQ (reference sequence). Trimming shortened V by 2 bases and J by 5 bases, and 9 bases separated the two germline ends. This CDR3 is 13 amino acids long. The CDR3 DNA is TGTGCCAGCAGCTTACAGGGGAAGGAGACCCAGTACTTC. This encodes CASSLQGKETQYF.

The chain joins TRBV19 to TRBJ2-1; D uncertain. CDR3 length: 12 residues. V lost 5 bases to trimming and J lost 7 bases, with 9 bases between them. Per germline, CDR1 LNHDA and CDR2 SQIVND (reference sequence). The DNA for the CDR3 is TGTGCCAGTAGTCTCGACTGGAATGAGCAGTTCTTC. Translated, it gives CASSLDWNEQFF.

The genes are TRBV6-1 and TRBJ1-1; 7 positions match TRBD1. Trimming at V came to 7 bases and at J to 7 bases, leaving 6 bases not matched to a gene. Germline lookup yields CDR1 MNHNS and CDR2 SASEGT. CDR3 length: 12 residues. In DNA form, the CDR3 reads TGTGCCAGCATACTTAGGACAGGTGAAGCTTTCTTT. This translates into CASILRTGEAFF.

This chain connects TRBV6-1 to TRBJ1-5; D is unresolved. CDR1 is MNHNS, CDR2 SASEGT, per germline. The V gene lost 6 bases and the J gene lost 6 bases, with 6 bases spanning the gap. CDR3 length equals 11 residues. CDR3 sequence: CASSPSQPQHF. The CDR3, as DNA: TGTGCCAGCAGCCCTAGTCAGCCCCAGCATTTT.

CDR3 region: CASRVAGTGGIDTQYF. The CDR3 DNA reads TGCGCCAGCAGAGTCGCCGGGACAGGGGGCATAGATACGCAGTATTTT. The rearrangement joins TRBV5-1 to TRBJ2-3, with 12 bases aligning to TRBD1. The CDR3 sequence is 16 residues long. Per the germline V gene, CDR1 is SGHRS and CDR2 is YFSETQ. The J segment lost 5 bases and the V segment lost 5 bases, leaving 9 bases of the junction unmatched.

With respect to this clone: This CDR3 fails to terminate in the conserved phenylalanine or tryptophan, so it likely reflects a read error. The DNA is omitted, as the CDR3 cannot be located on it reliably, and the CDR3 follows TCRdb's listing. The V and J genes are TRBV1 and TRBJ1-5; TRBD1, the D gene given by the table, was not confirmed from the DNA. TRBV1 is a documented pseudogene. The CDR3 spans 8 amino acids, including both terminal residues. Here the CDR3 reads CTSSPTVI.

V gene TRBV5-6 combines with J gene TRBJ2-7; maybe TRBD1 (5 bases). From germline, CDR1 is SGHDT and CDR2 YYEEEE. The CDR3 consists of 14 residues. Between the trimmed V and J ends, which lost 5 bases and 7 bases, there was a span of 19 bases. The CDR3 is CASSKPLGALEQYF. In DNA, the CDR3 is TGTGCCAGCAGTAAGCCTTTAGGGGCCCTTGAGCAGTACTTC.

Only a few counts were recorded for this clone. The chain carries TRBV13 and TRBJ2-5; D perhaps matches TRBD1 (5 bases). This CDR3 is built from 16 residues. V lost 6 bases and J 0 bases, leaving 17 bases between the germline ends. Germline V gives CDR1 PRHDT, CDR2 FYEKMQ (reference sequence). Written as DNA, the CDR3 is TGTGCCAGCAGGCTGAGGCAGGGATCTTACCAAGAGACCCAGTACTTC. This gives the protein CASRLRQGSYQETQYF.

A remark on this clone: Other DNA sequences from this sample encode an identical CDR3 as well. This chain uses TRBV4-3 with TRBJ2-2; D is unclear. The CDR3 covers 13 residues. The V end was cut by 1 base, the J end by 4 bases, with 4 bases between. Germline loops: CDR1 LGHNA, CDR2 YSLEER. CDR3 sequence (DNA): TGCGCCAGCAGCCAAGTCCTCACCGGGGAGCTGTTTTTT. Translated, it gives CASSQVLTGELFF.

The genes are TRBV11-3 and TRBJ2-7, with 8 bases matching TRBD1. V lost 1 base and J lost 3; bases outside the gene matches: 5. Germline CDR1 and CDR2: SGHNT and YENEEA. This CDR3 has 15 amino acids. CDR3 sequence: CASSLGGQVGYEQYF. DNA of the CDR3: TGTGCCAGCAGCTTAGGGGGACAGGTGGGCTACGAGCAGTACTTC.

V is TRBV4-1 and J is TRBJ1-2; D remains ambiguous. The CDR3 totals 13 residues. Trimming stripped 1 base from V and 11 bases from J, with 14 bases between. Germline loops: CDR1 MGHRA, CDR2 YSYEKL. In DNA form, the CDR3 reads TGCGCCAGCAGCCAAGGGGCCCCCGGTGGTTACACCTTC. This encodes CASSQGAPGGYTF.

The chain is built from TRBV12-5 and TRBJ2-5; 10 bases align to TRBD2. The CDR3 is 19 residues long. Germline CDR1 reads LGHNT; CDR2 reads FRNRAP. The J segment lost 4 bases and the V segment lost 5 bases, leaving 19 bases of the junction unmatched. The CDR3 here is CASGQDRKTSGLGGETQYF. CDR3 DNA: TGTGCTAGTGGTCAGGACAGAAAGACTAGCGGGTTGGGAGGAGAGACCCAGTACTTC.